One sample yielded the 15 T cell receptor beta chains listed below, sequenced in a study of blood T cell repertoires in COVID-19. Measured with immunoSEQ multiplex PCR; TCRdb has only the in-frame clones, and not every one. The sample consists of more than 150,000 clones, approximately 80% of them appearing once. Input material: peripheral blood. These receptors were taken from a human donor in a cohort sampled during active COVID-19.

To note about this clone: At one of its ends the junction is not consistent with the germline gene, which may arise from a read error. The chain couples TRBV7-9 to TRBJ2-4; the match to TRBD1 covers 7 bases. The CDR3 spans 14 residues. Germline loops: CDR1 SEHNR, CDR2 FQNEAQ (reference sequence). This CDR3 is CASSPGTGELPLFF. The CDR3 DNA follows: TGTGCCAGCAGCCCTGGCACAGGGGAATTACCCCTCTTCTTC. Full variable domain (rest looked up from reference TRBV7-9 and TRBJ2-4): DTGVSQNPRHKITKRGQNVTFRCDPISEHNRLYWYRQTLGQGPEFLTYFQNEAQLEKSRLLSDRFSAERPKGSFSTLEIQRTEQGDSAMYLCASSPGTGELPLFFGAGTRLSVL.

The gene calls are TRBV4-1 and TRBJ2-7; 7 bases agree with TRBD2. V gave up 1 base and J gave up 2 bases; unmatched junction bases: 2. This CDR3 has 14 residues. Per germline, CDR1 MGHRA and CDR2 YSYEKL. This chain's CDR3 is CASSQGGGTYEQYF. For the CDR3, the DNA is TGCGCCAGCAGCCAAGGGGGAGGGACCTACGAGCAGTACTTC.

The rearrangement joins TRBV11-2 to TRBJ1-1; D is uncertain. V was cut by 2 bases and J by 2 bases, with 6 bases left in between. The CDR3 runs to 13 residues. Per germline, CDR1 SGHAT and CDR2 FQNNGV. The CDR3 nucleotides read TGTGCCAGCAGCTTACAGGTAAACACTGAAGCTTTCTTT. Its protein is CASSLQVNTEAFF.

The CDR3 region is CASSRSYNSPLHF. In DNA form, the CDR3 reads TGTGCCAGCAGTCGCTCCTATAATTCACCCCTCCACTTT. This sequence joins TRBV2 and TRBJ1-6; D ambiguous. V lost 5 bases and J 0 bases, leaving 2 bases between the germline ends. Germline CDR1 SNHLY, CDR2 FYNNEI. This CDR3 has 13 amino acids. Complete variable domain (other parts from reference TRBV2 and TRBJ1-6): EPEVTQTPSHQVTQMGQEVILRCVPISNHLYFYWYRQILGQKVEFLVSFYNNEISEKSEIFDDQFSVERPDGSNFTLKIRSTKLEDSAMYFCASSRSYNSPLHFGNGTRLTVT.

The CDR3 DNA reads TGTGCCAGCAGTTACTCGGAGTTCAGAGATTCACCCCTCCACTTT. This gives the protein CASSYSEFRDSPLHF. The V gene is TRBV6-6, the J gene TRBJ1-6; D uncertain. Germline-derived CDR1 and CDR2 are MNHNY and SVGAGI (reference sequence). Trimming pared 0 bases from V and 8 bases from J, leaving 11 bases between. The CDR3 covers 15 residues.

About this clone: The same CDR3 is also encoded by other DNA sequences in this sample. The chain links TRBV19 to TRBJ2-7, with a weak D call TRBD1 (5 bases). The V and J ends lost 3 bases and 2 bases respectively, with 8 bases between them. The length of the CDR3 is 13 residues. Germline-derived CDR1 and CDR2 are LNHDA and SQIVND (reference sequence). This CDR3 is CASSIAGTYEQYF. In DNA, the CDR3 is TGTGCCAGTAGTATTGCAGGGACCTACGAGCAGTACTTC.

The V call is TRBV7-9, the J call TRBJ2-6, with 7 bases lining up with TRBD1. Germline CDR1 is SEHNR and CDR2 is FQNEAQ (reference sequence). Germline trimming cut 3 bases from V and 0 bases from J; bases unmatched to any gene: 5. CDR3 length: 17 residues. CDR3 amino acids: CASSLARDSSGANVLTF. The CDR3 DNA is TGTGCCAGCAGCTTGGCCCGGGACAGCTCTGGGGCCAACGTCCTGACTTTC.

This chain's CDR3 is CASSLGGIQETQYF. The CDR3 nucleotides are TGTGCCAGCAGCTTAGGAGGGATCCAAGAGACCCAGTACTTC. The chain recombines TRBV11-3 with TRBJ2-5, with D perhaps matching TRBD2 (5 bases). Trimming removed 1 base at V and 1 base at J, with 7 bases between. Germline assignment: CDR1 SGHNT and CDR2 YENEEA. This CDR3 spans 14 amino acids.

The rearrangement uses TRBV5-1 and TRBJ2-2; possible D gene TRBD1, 6 bases. The germline V gene encodes CDR1 SGHRS and CDR2 YFSETQ. Trimming pared 9 bases from V and 6 bases from J, leaving 15 bases between. The CDR3 has 13 amino acids. The CDR3 bases are TGCGCCACCAGAGGGGGAATAGCCGGGGAGCTGTTTTTT. This translates into CATRGGIAGELFF.

V is TRBV10-3 and J is TRBJ1-6; possible D gene TRBD1, 6 bases. Looked up from germline, CDR1 is ENHRY and CDR2 is SYGVKD. This CDR3 comprises 15 residues. Trimming removed 4 bases at V and 9 bases at J, with 16 bases between. CDR3 DNA sequence: TGTGCCATCAGTGGGAATACAGGGCGTTCTTCACCCCTCCACTTT. Protein sequence: CAISGNTGRSSPLHF.

The chain uses TRBV19 and TRBJ1-2; a possible D gene is TRBD1 (6 bases). Trimming removed 3 bases from V and 8 bases from J, with 13 bases in between. Per the germline V gene, CDR1 is LNHDA and CDR2 is SQIVND (reference sequence). This CDR3 contains 13 residues. Written as DNA, the CDR3 is TGTGCCAGTAGTATGAGTCCAGGGGACGGCTACACCTTC. It yields the protein CASSMSPGDGYTF.

The chain couples TRBV3-1 (or the pseudogene TRBV3-2) to TRBJ1-1; D may be TRBD1 (5 bases). The length of the CDR3 is 15 residues. CDR1 and CDR2 from the germline V gene are LGHDT and YNNKEL (reference sequence). V lost 4 bases, J lost 0 bases, and 12 bases lay in between. The CDR3, as DNA: TGTGCCAGCAGCCCCGATGGGGGGTTGAACACTGAAGCTTTCTTT. Translated, it gives CASSPDGGLNTEAFF.

V usage is TRBV7-9 and J usage is TRBJ1-2; D is perhaps TRBD1 (5 bases). The germline V gene has CDR1 SEHNR and CDR2 FQNEAQ (reference sequence). The CDR3 extends over 16 amino acids. Trimming removed 5 bases at V and 3 bases at J, with 19 bases between. CDR3 DNA sequence: TGTGCCAGCAGCAGAGAGGTGGGGGGATCGGACTATGGCTACACCTTC. Translation: CASSREVGGSDYGYTF.

The rearrangement links TRBV5-8 to TRBJ1-1, with D perhaps matching TRBD1 (5 bases). V shed 1 base and J shed 4 bases, with 20 bases lying between them. CDR1 and CDR2 from the germline V gene are SGHTS and YDEGEE. The length of the CDR3 is 17 residues. The CDR3 spells CASSLSPGGYGGTEAFF. The CDR3 DNA reads TGTGCCAGCAGCTTGTCTCCGGGGGGGTATGGAGGCACTGAAGCTTTCTTT.

The chain is built from TRBV5-1 and TRBJ2-1; 10 nucleotides agree with TRBD2. The CDR3 extends over 20 amino acids. Per the germline V gene, CDR1 is SGHRS and CDR2 is YFSETQ. The V segment lost 1 base and the J segment 2 bases; nucleotides outside the gene matches: 15. CDR3 protein: CASSLIFTSGGAGAYNEQFF. For the CDR3, the DNA is TGCGCCAGCAGCTTGATCTTTACCAGCGGGGGGGCCGGAGCCTACAATGAGCAGTTCTTC.